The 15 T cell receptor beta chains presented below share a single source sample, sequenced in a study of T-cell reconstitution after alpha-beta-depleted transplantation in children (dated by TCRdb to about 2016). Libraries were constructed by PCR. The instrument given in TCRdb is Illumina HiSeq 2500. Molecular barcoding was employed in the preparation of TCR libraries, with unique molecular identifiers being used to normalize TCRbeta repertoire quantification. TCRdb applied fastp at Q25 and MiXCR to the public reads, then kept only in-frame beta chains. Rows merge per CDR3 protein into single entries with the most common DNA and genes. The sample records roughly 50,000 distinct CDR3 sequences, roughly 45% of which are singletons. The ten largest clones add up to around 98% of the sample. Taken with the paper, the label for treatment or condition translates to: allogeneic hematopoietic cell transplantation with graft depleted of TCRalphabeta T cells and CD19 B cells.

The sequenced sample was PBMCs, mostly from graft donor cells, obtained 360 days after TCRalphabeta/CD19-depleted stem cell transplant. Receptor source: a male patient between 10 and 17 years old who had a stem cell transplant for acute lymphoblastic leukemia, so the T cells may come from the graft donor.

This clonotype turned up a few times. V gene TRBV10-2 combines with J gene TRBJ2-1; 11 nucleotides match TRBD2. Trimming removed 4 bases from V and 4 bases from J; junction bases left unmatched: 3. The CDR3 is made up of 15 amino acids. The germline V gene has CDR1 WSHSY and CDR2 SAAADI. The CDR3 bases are TGCGCCAGCAGTGGGACTAGCGGGCCGTACAATGAGCAGTTCTTC. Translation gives CASSGTSGPYNEQFF.

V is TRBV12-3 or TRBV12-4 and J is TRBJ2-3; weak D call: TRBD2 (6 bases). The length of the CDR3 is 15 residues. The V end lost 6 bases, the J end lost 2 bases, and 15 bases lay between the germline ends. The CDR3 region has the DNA TGTGCCAGCAGGACTGGACTATCTCCCACAGATACGCAGTATTTT. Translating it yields CASRTGLSPTDTQYF.

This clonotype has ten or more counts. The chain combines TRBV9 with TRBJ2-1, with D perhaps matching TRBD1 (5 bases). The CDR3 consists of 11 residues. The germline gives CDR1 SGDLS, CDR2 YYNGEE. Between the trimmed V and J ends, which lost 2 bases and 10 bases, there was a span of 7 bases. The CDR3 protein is CASSVGREQFF. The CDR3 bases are TGTGCCAGCAGCGTGGGGCGGGAGCAGTTCTTC.

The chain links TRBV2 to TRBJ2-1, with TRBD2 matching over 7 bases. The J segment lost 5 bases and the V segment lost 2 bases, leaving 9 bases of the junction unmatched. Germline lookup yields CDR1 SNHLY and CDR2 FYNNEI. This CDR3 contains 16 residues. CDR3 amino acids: CASSEWLAEPNNEQFF. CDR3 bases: TGTGCCAGCAGTGAATGGCTAGCGGAGCCCAACAATGAGCAGTTCTTC.

DNA for the CDR3: TGTGCCAGCACCAACATGGCAACCCAGCATTTT. This sequence encodes CASTNMATQHF. The chain joins TRBV12-3 or TRBV12-4 to TRBJ1-5; D is uncertain. The V and J ends lost 7 bases and 11 bases respectively, with 12 bases between them. This CDR3 has 11 amino acids.

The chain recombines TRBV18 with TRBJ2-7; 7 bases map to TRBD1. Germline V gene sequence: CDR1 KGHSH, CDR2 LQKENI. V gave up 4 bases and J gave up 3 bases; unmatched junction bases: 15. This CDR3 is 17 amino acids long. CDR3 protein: CASSQLPPSGQLYEQYF. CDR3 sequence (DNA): TGTGCCAGCTCACAGCTTCCCCCCTCGGGACAGCTCTACGAGCAGTACTTC. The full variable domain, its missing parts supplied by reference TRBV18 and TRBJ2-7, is NAGVMQNPRHLVRRRGQEARLRCSPMKGHSHVYWYRQLPEEGLKFMVYLQKENIIDESGMPKERFSAEFPKEGPSILRIQQVVRGDSAAYFCASSQLPPSGQLYEQYFGPGTRLTVT.

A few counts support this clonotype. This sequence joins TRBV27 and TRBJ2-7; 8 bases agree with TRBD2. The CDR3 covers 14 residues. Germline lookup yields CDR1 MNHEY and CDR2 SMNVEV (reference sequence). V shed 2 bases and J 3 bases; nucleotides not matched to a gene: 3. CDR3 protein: CASSLRLAGYEQYF. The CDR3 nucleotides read TGTGCCAGCAGTTTACGGCTAGCGGGCTACGAGCAGTACTTC.

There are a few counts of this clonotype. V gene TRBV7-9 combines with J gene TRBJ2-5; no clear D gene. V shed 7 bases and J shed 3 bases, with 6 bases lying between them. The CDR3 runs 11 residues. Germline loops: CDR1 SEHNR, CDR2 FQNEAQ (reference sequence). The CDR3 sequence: CASNSEETQYF. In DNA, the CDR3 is TGTGCCAGCAACTCCGAAGAGACCCAGTACTTC.

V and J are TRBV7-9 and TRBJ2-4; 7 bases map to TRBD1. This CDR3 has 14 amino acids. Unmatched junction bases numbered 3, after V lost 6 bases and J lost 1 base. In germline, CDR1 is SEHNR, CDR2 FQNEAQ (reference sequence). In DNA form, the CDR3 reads TGTGCCAGCAGAGAGGGGGCGGCCAAAAACATTCAGTACTTC. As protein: CASREGAAKNIQYF.

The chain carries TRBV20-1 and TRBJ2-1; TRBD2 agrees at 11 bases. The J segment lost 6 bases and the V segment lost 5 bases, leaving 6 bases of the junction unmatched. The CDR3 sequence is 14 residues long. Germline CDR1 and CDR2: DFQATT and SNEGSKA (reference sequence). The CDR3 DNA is TGCAGTGCTGCAAGACTAGCGGGACCCAATGAGCAGTTCTTC. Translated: CSAARLAGPNEQFF.

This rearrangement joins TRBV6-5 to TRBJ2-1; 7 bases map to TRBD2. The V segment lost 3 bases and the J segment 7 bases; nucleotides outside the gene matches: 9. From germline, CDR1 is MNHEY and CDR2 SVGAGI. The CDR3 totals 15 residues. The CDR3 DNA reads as TGTGCCAGCAGTTATTATATATGGGGGGGGAATGAGCAGTTCTTC. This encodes CASSYYIWGGNEQFF.

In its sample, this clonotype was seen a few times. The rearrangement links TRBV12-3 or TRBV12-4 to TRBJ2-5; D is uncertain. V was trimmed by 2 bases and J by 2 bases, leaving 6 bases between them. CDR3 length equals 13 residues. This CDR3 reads CASSLYRQETQYF. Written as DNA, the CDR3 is TGTGCCAGCAGTTTATACAGACAAGAGACCCAGTACTTC.

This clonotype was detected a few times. This CDR3 is CASSQEPSTDTQYF. The DNA for the CDR3 is TGTGCCAGCAGCCAAGAACCTAGCACAGATACGCAGTATTTT. The chain links TRBV3-1 to TRBJ2-3, with D uncertain. The V gene's germline CDR1 is LGHDT and CDR2 YNNKEL (reference sequence). The V end was cut by 0 bases, the J end by 0 bases, with 4 bases between. CDR3 length: 14 residues.

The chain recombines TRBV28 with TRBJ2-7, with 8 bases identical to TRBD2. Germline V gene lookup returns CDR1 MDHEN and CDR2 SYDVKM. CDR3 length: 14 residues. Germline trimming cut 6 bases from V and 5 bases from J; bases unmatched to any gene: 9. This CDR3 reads CASSTGTSLNEQYF. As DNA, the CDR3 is TGTGCCAGCAGCACCGGGACTAGTTTGAACGAGCAGTACTTC. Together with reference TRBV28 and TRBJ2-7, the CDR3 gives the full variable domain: DVKVTQSSRYLVKRTGEKVFLECVQDMDHENMFWYRQDPGLGLRLIYFSYDVKMKEKGDIPEGYSVSREKKERFSLILESASTNQTSMYLCASSTGTSLNEQYFGPGTRLTVT.

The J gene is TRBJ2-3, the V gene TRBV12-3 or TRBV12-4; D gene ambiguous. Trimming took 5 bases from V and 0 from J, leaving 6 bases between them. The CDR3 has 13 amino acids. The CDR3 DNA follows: TGTGCCAGCAGTACGACTAGCACAGATACGCAGTATTTT. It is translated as CASSTTSTDTQYF.